The T cell receptor beta chain described here comes from a study of T-cell reconstitution after alpha-beta-depleted transplantation in children. TCRbeta library construction was performed incorporating unique molecular identifiers. In TCRdb, the PCR reads were re-called with MiXCR into one record per CDR3 protein. The table includes around 680,000 distinct CDR3 sequences, approximately 16% detected once. The material sequenced was PBMCs from the stem cell graft donor, taken from the stem cell graft. This sequence was found in a human donor who donated a stem cell graft to a child with acute myeloid leukemia.

Written as DNA, the CDR3 is TGTGCCAGCAGCCCGCCGTCAGGGAGGAATGAGCAGTTCTTC. It codes for CASSPPSGRNEQFF. The rearrangement joins TRBV11-3 to TRBJ2-1, with D maybe TRBD2 (6 bases). Trimming cost V 5 bases and J 7 bases, with 15 bases left between them. The CDR3 consists of 14 residues. Per germline, CDR1 SGHNT and CDR2 YENEEA.